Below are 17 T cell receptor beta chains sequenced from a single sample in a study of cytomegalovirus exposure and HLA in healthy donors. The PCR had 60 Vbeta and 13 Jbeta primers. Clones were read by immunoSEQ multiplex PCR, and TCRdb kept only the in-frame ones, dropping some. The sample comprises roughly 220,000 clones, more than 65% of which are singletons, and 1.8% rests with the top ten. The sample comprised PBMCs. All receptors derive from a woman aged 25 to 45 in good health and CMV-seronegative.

The CDR3 protein is CASSLDGQLNTEAFF. The CDR3 bases are TGCGCCAGCAGCTTGGACGGACAGCTGAACACTGAAGCTTTCTTT. The chain combines TRBV5-1 with TRBJ1-1; a weak D match, TRBD1 (6 bases). V was clipped by 0 bases and J by 0 bases, with 9 bases between them. The CDR3 has 15 residues. Looked up from germline, CDR1 is SGHRS and CDR2 is YFSETQ.

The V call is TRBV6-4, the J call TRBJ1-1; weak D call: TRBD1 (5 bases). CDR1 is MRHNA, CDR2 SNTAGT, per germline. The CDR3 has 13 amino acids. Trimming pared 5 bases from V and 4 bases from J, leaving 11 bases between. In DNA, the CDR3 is TGTGCCAGCAGTACCGGGGGAGGCACTGAAGCTTTCTTT. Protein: CASSTGGGTEAFF.

The CDR3 here is CASSVGGKNEKLFF. The CDR3 DNA follows: TGTGCCAGCAGCGTAGGAGGGAAAAATGAAAAACTGTTTTTT. V gene TRBV9 combines with J gene TRBJ1-4; D gene unclear. Trimming pared 0 bases from V and 5 bases from J, leaving 8 bases between. CDR1 and CDR2 from the germline V gene are SGDLS and YYNGEE. This CDR3 has 14 residues. Full variable domain (missing parts from reference TRBV9 and TRBJ1-4): DSGVTQTPKHLITATGQRVTLRCSPRSGDLSVYWYQQSLDQGLQFLIQYYNGEERAKGNILERFSAQQFPDLHSELNLSSLELGDSALYFCASSVGGKNEKLFFGSGTQLSVL.

The CDR3 DNA sequence: TGCAGCGTTGAAGATCCTCGGAACACTGAAGCTTTCTTT. This gives the protein CSVEDPRNTEAFF. The genes are TRBV29-1 and TRBJ1-1; D not certain. Germline V lookup: CDR1 SQVTM, CDR2 ANQGSEA. This CDR3 region has 13 residues. V was trimmed by 0 bases and J by 1 base, leaving 6 bases between them.

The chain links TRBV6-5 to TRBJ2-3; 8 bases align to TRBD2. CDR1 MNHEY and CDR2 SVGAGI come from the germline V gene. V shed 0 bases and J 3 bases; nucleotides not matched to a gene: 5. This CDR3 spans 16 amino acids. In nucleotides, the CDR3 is TGTGCCAGCAGTTACTCGAAGGCGGGGGGAACAGATACGCAGTATTTT. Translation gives CASSYSKAGGTDTQYF.

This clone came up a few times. The DNA of the CDR3 is TGTGCCTGGAGTGTGGGCGGGGGCTACACCTTC. Residues: CAWSVGGGYTF. This chain joins TRBV30 and TRBJ1-2; no clear D gene. Germline V gives CDR1 GTSNPN, CDR2 SVGIG (reference sequence). The germline V and J ends were trimmed by 0 bases and 8 bases, with 7 bases remaining between them. The CDR3 spans 11 residues.

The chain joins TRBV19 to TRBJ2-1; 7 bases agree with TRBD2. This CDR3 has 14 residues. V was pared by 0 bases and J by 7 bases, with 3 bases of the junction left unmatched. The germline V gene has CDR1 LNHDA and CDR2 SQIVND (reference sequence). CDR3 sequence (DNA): TGTGCCAGTAGTATAGATCACGGGGGGAATGAGCAGTTCTTC. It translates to CASSIDHGGNEQFF.

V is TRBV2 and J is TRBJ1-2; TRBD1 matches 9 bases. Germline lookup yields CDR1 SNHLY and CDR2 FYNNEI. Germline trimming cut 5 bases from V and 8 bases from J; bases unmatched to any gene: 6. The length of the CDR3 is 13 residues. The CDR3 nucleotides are TGTGCCAGCAGTAGGACAGGGGAAACGGGCTACACCTTC. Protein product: CASSRTGETGYTF.

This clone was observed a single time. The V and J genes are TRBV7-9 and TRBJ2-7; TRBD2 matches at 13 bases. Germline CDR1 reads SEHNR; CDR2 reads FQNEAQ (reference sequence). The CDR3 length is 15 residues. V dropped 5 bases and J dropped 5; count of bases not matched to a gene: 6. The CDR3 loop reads CASSPTGTSGDEQYF. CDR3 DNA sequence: TGTGCCAGCAGCCCCACCGGGACTAGCGGGGACGAGCAGTACTTC.

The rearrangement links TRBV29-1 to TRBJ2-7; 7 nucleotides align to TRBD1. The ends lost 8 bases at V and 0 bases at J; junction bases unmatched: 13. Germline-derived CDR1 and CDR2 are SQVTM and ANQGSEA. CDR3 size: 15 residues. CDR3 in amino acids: CSILKLQGTSYEQYF. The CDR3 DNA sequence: TGCAGCATCTTGAAGTTACAGGGGACCTCCTACGAGCAGTACTTC.

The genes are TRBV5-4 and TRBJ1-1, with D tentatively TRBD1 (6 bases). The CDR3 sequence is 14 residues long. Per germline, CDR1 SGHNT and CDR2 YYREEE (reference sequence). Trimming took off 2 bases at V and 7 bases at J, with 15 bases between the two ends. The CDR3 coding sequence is TGTGCCAGCAGCTTTCGGGGACAACCAAGTGAAGCTTTCTTT. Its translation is CASSFRGQPSEAFF.

CDR3 sequence reads: CASSEYGQGSPYGYTF. The CDR3 region has the DNA TGTGCCAGCAGTGAATATGGTCAGGGGAGTCCCTATGGCTACACCTTC. V usage is TRBV25-1 and J usage is TRBJ1-2; D may be TRBD1 (6 bases). V was cut by 0 bases and J by 4 bases, with 15 bases left in between. There are 16 residues in the CDR3. Germline V gene lookup returns CDR1 MGHDK and CDR2 SYGVNS.

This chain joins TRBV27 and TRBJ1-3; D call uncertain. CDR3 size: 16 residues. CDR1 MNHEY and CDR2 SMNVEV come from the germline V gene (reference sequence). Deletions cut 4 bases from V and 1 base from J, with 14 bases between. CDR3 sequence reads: CASSSRPQTSGNTIYF. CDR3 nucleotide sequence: TGTGCCAGCAGTTCACGGCCCCAGACTTCTGGAAACACCATATATTTT.

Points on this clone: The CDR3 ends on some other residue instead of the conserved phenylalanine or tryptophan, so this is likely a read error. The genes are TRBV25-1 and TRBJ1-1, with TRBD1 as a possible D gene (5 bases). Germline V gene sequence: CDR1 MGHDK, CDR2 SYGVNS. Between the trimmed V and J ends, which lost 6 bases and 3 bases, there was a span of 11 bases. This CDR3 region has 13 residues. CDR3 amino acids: CASRSGDYTEAFL. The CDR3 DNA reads TGTGCCAGCAGATCGGGGGATTACACTGAAGCTTTCTTG.

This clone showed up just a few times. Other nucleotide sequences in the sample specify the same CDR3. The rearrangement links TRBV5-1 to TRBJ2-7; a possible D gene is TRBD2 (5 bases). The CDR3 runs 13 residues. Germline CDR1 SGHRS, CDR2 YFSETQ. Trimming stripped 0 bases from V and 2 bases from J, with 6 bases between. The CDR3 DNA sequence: TGCGCCAGCAGCTTGGGAGGGCCCTACGAGCAGTACTTC. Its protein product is CASSLGGPYEQYF.

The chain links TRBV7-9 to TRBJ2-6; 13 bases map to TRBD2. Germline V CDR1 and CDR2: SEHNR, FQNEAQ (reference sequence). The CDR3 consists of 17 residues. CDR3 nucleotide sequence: TGTCGCAGCAGCCGGACTAGCGGGGGCCGGGGGGCCAACGTCCTGACTTTC. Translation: CRSSRTSGGRGANVLTF.

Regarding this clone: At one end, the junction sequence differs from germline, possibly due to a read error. CDR3 amino acids: CSSARDSTYEQYF. CDR3 in DNA: TGTTCCAGCGCCCGGGACAGCACCTACGAGCAGTACTTC. The chain recombines TRBV7-9 with TRBJ2-7; 7 bases line up with TRBD1. The CDR3 runs 13 residues. Germline loops: CDR1 SEHNR, CDR2 FQNEAQ (reference sequence).